Listed below are T cell receptor beta chains from one sample, sequenced in a study of T cell responses to AZD1222 COVID-19 vaccine. Clones were sequenced by immunoSEQ multiplex PCR, and TCRdb holds only the in-frame ones, with some missing. Of hundreds of thousands of clones in the sample, 90% to 95% were seen once. Sequenced here: peripheral blood, sampled on day 0 of MenACWY control vaccination. Receptor source: an adult in good health. Both conserved end residues are part of each CDR3.

V gene	CDR3 protein
TRBV4-3	CASSQGFDTRSPLHF
TRBV5-1	CASSLEADTQYF
TRBV10-1	CARTGGRQPQHF
TRBV6-5	CASLFGGANSPLHF
TRBV20-1	CSARDWAEAFF
TRBV11-1	CASSPRTGNYEQYF
TRBV30	CAFSRGDRLSSYEQYF
TRBV5-1	CASSRTGTNPGYTF
TRBV7-6	CASSERGPLGYEQYF
TRBV19	CASSIVGQGDYEQYF
TRBV11-3	CASSLRQNTEAFF
TRBV5-4	CASSQGQETQYF
TRBV29-1	CSVQDRVGTEAFF
TRBV5-1	CASSTTGPRFEKLFF
TRBV5-1	CASSWAVNEKLFF
TRBV7-9	CASTEHRVITEAFF
TRBV5-1	CASSLMVVGYEQYF
TRBV19	CASSIVSGRGSSPLHF
TRBV18	CASSGDSKNTEAFF
TRBV28	CASTTRTVNEKLFF
TRBV27	CASSLTPPRTGGMRTEAFF
TRBV5-1	CASSLVLRSRGELFF
TRBV6-5	CASRTRPGRTYEQYF
TRBV11-3	CASSLGLAGSTDTQYF
TRBV6-5	CASSQVAGSTDTQYF
TRBV9	CASSVLPNTGELFF
TRBV30	CAWSVNSNSGNTIYF
TRBV5-1	CASSLGGSSYNEQFF
TRBV10-3	CAISEKQNYGYTF
TRBV29-1	CSVTHMNTEAFF
TRBV6-5	CASRSPGHGELFF
TRBV19	CASRDRVWNYGYTF
TRBV2	CASSERRQGGMNEQFF
TRBV27	CASSLSRDYNSPLHF
TRBV5-6	CASSGRQGARTEAFF
TRBV3-1/TRBV3-2	CASSKGSLAGPYNEQFF
TRBV7-3	CASSPGLGTDGYTF
TRBV28	CASSYMRQGAGGYTF
TRBV4-2	CASSQDTTSYEQYF
TRBV14	CASSPFPGQGESSYNEQFF
TRBV6-6	CASSLDTGTSNPQYF
TRBV14	CASSQVEPLGETQYF
TRBV5-4	CASREGLAGDRNEQYF
TRBV3-1/TRBV3-2	CASSQDAGSYEQYF
TRBV25-1	CASSESLKSTEAFF
TRBV2	CASSAGTSLNNEQFF
TRBV6-2/TRBV6-3	CASSLDRPFSGNTIYF
TRBV2	CASSEQGAIRNTIYF
TRBV28	CASSPMGLTEAFF